This entry lists 7 T cell receptor beta chains sequenced from one sample in a study of T-cell memory formation after mild COVID-19. TCRdb reprocessed the 5' RACE reads via MiXCR and lists one record per CDR3 protein. The table lists 290,000 or so distinct CDR3 sequences, 15% to 20% of them singletons. Sequenced: PBMCs or a T cell subset sorted from them (not recorded which). These receptors were taken from a man younger than 35 who had mild COVID-19 (a few samples of this study predate the infection). Cell type and time point are not known.

In this sample, this clonotype turned up a few times. The chain is built from TRBV6-5 and TRBJ2-7; no clear D gene. Germline CDR1 and CDR2: MNHEY and SVGAGI. The CDR3 has 13 amino acids. Trimming cost V 8 bases and J 0 bases, with 11 bases left between them. This chain's CDR3 is CASGTPASYEQYF. DNA of the CDR3: TGTGCCAGCGGAACGCCCGCCTCCTACGAGCAGTACTTC.

This clonotype was observed a few times. This sequence joins TRBV7-2 and TRBJ2-1; D is perhaps TRBD2 (5 bases). This CDR3 is built from 15 residues. Trimming removed 8 bases at V and 10 bases at J, with 24 bases between. Germline V gives CDR1 SGHTA, CDR2 FQGNSA. CDR3 region: CASCGLLSGCREQFF. CDR3 DNA: TGTGCCAGCTGCGGACTCTTGAGCGGTTGTAGGGAGCAGTTCTTC.

Only a few counts were recorded for this clonotype. The genes are TRBV20-1 and TRBJ2-5, with D possibly being TRBD1 or TRBD2 (6 bases each). V lost 2 bases and J 3 bases, leaving 13 bases between the germline ends. The CDR3 covers 14 residues. Germline V lookup: CDR1 DFQATT, CDR2 SNEGSKA (reference sequence). DNA for the CDR3: TGCAGTGCTAGATCCTGGGGGGCAGAAGAGACCCAGTACTTC. Protein: CSARSWGAEETQYF.

V usage is TRBV2 and J usage is TRBJ2-1; D is perhaps TRBD1 (6 bases). V shed 5 bases and J shed 10 bases, with 12 bases lying between them. The CDR3 spans 12 residues. Germline-derived CDR1 and CDR2 are SNHLY and FYNNEI. The CDR3 nucleotides read TGTGCCAGCAGTTACACAGGGAAGGAGCAGTTCTTC. This encodes CASSYTGKEQFF. The full variable domain, in which reference TRBV2 and TRBJ2-1 provide the parts outside the CDR3, is EPEVTQTPSHQVTQMGQEVILRCVPISNHLYFYWYRQILGQKVEFLVSFYNNEISEKSEIFDDQFSVERPDGSNFTLKIRSTKLEDSAMYFCASSYTGKEQFFGPGTRLTVL.

This clonotype appeared a few times. CDR3 sequence: CASSSSGQRYQETQYF. In DNA, the CDR3 is TGCGCCAGCAGCTCTTCGGGACAGAGGTACCAAGAGACCCAGTACTTC. The chain couples TRBV5-1 to TRBJ2-5; TRBD1 aligns across 7 bases. V lost 3 bases to trimming and J lost 0 bases; unmatched junction nucleotides: 8. The CDR3 runs to 16 residues. CDR1 and CDR2 from the germline V gene are SGHRS and YFSETQ.

This clonotype has a count of ten or more. The V and J genes are TRBV5-1 and TRBJ1-1; the match to TRBD1 covers 7 bases. Germline V gene lookup returns CDR1 SGHRS and CDR2 YFSETQ. The CDR3 is 14 residues long. With 3 bases clipped from V and 0 bases from J, the junction kept 2 bases outside the gene matches. This CDR3 is CASSSGQMNTEAFF. The CDR3 region has the DNA TGCGCCAGCAGCTCGGGACAGATGAACACTGAAGCTTTCTTT.

This CDR3 reads CASRTAATGYTF. Written as DNA, the CDR3 is TGTGCCAGCAGGACAGCCGCTACAGGCTACACCTTC. The chain has TRBV19 and TRBJ1-2, with D maybe TRBD1 (6 bases). Trimming took 9 bases from V and 8 from J, leaving 16 bases between them. CDR3 length equals 12 residues. Germline V lookup: CDR1 LNHDA, CDR2 SQIVND (reference sequence).